Presented here are 25 T cell receptor beta chains from one specimen sequenced in a study of cytomegalovirus exposure and HLA in healthy donors. PCR amplification relied on 60 Vbeta primers (plus 13 Jbeta primers). Only in-frame clones appear in the TCRdb table, and some are missing; sequencing was by immunoSEQ multiplex PCR. In the table there are over 85,000 clones, approximately 79% of which are singletons. Input material: PBMCs. The origin of the receptors is a man aged 25-40 years in good health and CMV-seropositive.

The chain links TRBV29-1 to TRBJ2-1; 9 positions agree with TRBD2. CDR1 is SQVTM and CDR2 is ANQGSEA in the germline V gene. The CDR3 sequence is 17 residues long. With V trimmed by 3 bases and J by 7 bases, 16 bases remained unmatched. This CDR3 is CSVDTGPGRGGRNEQFF. In DNA, the CDR3 is TGCAGCGTTGATACAGGTCCGGGGCGGGGGGGCAGGAATGAGCAGTTCTTC.

This clone was counted a few times. This sequence joins TRBV6-1 and TRBJ1-2; TRBD1 matches at 9 bases. There are 11 residues in the CDR3. Per the germline V gene, CDR1 is MNHNS and CDR2 is SASEGT. The CDR3 is CARTGVYGYTF. The DNA for the CDR3 is TGTGCGCGGACAGGGGTTTATGGCTACACCTTC.

The chain employs TRBV19 and TRBJ2-3, with D possibly being TRBD2 (6 bases). Germline V CDR1 and CDR2: LNHDA, SQIVND (reference sequence). CDR3 length equals 15 residues. Trimming removed 4 bases from V and 5 bases from J, with 16 bases in between. The CDR3 DNA reads TGTGCCAGTAGTACACGGGACTCGTGGGGAGATACGCAGTATTTT. Translation: CASSTRDSWGDTQYF.

V and J are TRBV19 and TRBJ2-1, with 11 bases matching TRBD2. V was clipped by 7 bases and J by 6 bases; unmatched bases: 14. This CDR3 contains 17 residues. Germline V gene lookup returns CDR1 LNHDA and CDR2 SQIVND (reference sequence). The CDR3: CASTYIQLAGGPNEQFF. The DNA for the CDR3 is TGTGCCAGTACCTATATACAGCTAGCGGGGGGACCCAATGAGCAGTTCTTC. Filled out from reference TRBV19 and TRBJ2-1, the complete variable domain reads DGGITQSPKYLFRKEGQNVTLSCEQNLNHDAMYWYRQDPGQGLRLIYYSQIVNDFQKGDIAEGYSVSREKKESFPLTVTSAQKNPTAFYLCASTYIQLAGGPNEQFFGPGTRLTVL.

This sequence joins TRBV13 and TRBJ1-1; TRBD1 is a possible D gene (6 bases). The CDR3 loop spans 13 amino acids. V dropped 5 bases and J dropped 6 bases, with 13 bases sitting between them. In germline, CDR1 is PRHDT, CDR2 FYEKMQ (reference sequence). CDR3 loop: CASSPQGSPEAFF. The CDR3 coding sequence is TGTGCCAGCAGCCCGCAGGGGTCCCCTGAAGCTTTCTTT.

The chain's CDR3 is CASSHQRDTGELFF. The CDR3 bases are TGTGCCAGCAGTCATCAGCGGGACACCGGGGAGCTGTTTTTT. The gene calls are TRBV6-1 and TRBJ2-2; D may be TRBD2 (6 bases). The CDR3 runs to 14 residues. Germline lookup yields CDR1 MNHNS and CDR2 SASEGT. V was pared by 5 bases and J by 3 bases, with 10 bases between.

This clone was picked up one time. The chain couples TRBV10-1 to TRBJ1-6; D uncertain. V lost 0 bases to trimming and J lost 7 bases, with 10 bases between them. The CDR3 contains 15 residues. Germline CDR1 is WNHNN and CDR2 is SYGVQD (reference sequence). The CDR3 reads CASSESQDYNSPLHF. CDR3 DNA sequence: TGCGCCAGCAGTGAGTCGCAGGACTACAATTCACCCCTCCACTTT.

V gene TRBV6-1 combines with J gene TRBJ2-7; D unclear. This CDR3 is built from 12 residues. Germline V gene data show CDR1 as MNHNS and CDR2 as SASEGT. Trimming shortened V by 5 bases and J by 4 bases, and 9 bases separated the two germline ends. The CDR3: CASSRNEYEQYF. In nucleotides, the CDR3 is TGTGCCAGCAGTCGTAATGAGTACGAGCAGTACTTC.

This clone was found once. The chain links TRBV2 to TRBJ1-5; no firm D call. The CDR3 loop spans 15 amino acids. The germline gives CDR1 SNHLY, CDR2 FYNNEI. In DNA, the CDR3 is TGTGCTTCAGGTGGGCAGTATGGTAGCAATCAGCCCCAGCATTTT. Protein sequence: CASGGQYGSNQPQHF.

The V and J genes are TRBV29-1 and TRBJ2-1; 7 bases line up with TRBD1. Germline loops: CDR1 SQVTM, CDR2 ANQGSEA. This CDR3 is built from 16 residues. The V gene end was trimmed by 0 bases and the J gene end by 13 bases; junction bases not matched to a gene: 18. The CDR3 loop is CSVEDSTQTDRAAQFF. The CDR3 bases are TGCAGCGTTGAAGATTCTACACAAACTGACAGGGCGGCTCAGTTCTTC.

The chain is built from TRBV6-1 and TRBJ1-4; TRBD1 matches 9 bases. Germline-derived CDR1 and CDR2 are MNHNS and SASEGT. The junction had 9 bases not matched to a gene; V was cut back by 3 bases and J by 7 bases. The CDR3 extends over 16 amino acids. The CDR3 sequence is CASSEEVGQGREKLFF. The CDR3 nucleotides are TGTGCCAGCAGTGAGGAGGTGGGACAGGGACGTGAAAAACTGTTTTTT.

This chain connects TRBV7-6 to TRBJ2-3; TRBD2 matches 8 bases. Germline values: CDR1 SGHVS, CDR2 FNYEAQ. The junction had 6 bases not matched to a gene; V was cut back by 6 bases and J by 4 bases. The CDR3 spans 14 residues. The CDR3 loop is CASSDGGGADTQYF. Here the CDR3 DNA reads TGTGCCAGCAGTGACGGGGGGGGTGCAGATACGCAGTATTTT.

The rearrangement joins TRBV5-1 to TRBJ1-2, with a weak D call TRBD1 (5 bases). The V gene's germline CDR1 is SGHRS and CDR2 YFSETQ. Trimming cost V 4 bases and J 0 bases, with 13 bases left between them. The CDR3 loop spans 15 amino acids. The CDR3 DNA is TGCGCCAGCAGCGACGACAGTGTCTCTAACTATGGCTACACCTTC. Its protein product is CASSDDSVSNYGYTF. Together with reference TRBV5-1 and TRBJ1-2, the CDR3 gives the full variable domain: KAGVTQTPRYLIKTRGQQVTLSCSPISGHRSVSWYQQTPGQGLQFLFEYFSETQRNKGNFPGRFSGRQFSNSRSEMNVSTLELGDSALYLCASSDDSVSNYGYTFGSGTRLTVV.

The V call is TRBV19, the J call TRBJ1-5, with TRBD1 matching over 7 bases. Germline assignment: CDR1 LNHDA and CDR2 SQIVND (reference sequence). V shed 4 bases and J 7 bases; nucleotides not matched to a gene: 13. The CDR3 is 16 amino acids. DNA for the CDR3: TGTGCCAGTAGTACGTTCCAGACAGGGACTAGGCAGCCCCAGCATTTT. This codes for CASSTFQTGTRQPQHF.

The rearrangement uses TRBV29-1 and TRBJ2-2, with 7 bases that match TRBD1. V lost 3 bases and J lost 3; bases outside the gene matches: 4. The CDR3 runs 14 residues. The germline gives CDR1 SQVTM, CDR2 ANQGSEA. DNA of the CDR3: TGCAGCGTTGATAGGGGGCGGGACACCGGGGAGCTGTTTTTT. Translation gives CSVDRGRDTGELFF.

This chain uses TRBV19 with TRBJ1-2; weak D call: TRBD1 (5 bases). Germline V gene sequence: CDR1 LNHDA, CDR2 SQIVND (reference sequence). V was clipped by 3 bases and J by 1 base, with 15 bases between them. The CDR3 length is 16 residues. In nucleotides, the CDR3 is TGTGCCAGTAGTATTGGTACAGGAAACTTTAACTATGGCTACACCTTC. Translated: CASSIGTGNFNYGYTF.

The chain is built from TRBV5-1 and TRBJ2-5; 11 nucleotides line up with TRBD2. Unmatched junction bases numbered 14, after V lost 7 bases and J lost 3 bases. In germline, CDR1 is SGHRS, CDR2 YFSETQ. This CDR3 has 17 residues. This chain's CDR3 is CASGLPSGGPGEETQYF. Here the CDR3 DNA reads TGCGCCAGCGGATTGCCTAGCGGGGGGCCCGGAGAAGAGACCCAGTACTTC.

Only one count was recorded for this clone. This chain uses TRBV11-3 with TRBJ2-1, with D possibly TRBD2 on 7 matching bases. The V gene lost 0 bases and the J gene lost 9 bases, with 15 bases spanning the gap. The germline CDR1 and CDR2 sequences are SGHNT and YENEEA. This CDR3 contains 15 residues. As DNA, the CDR3 is TGTGCCAGCAGCTTAGATAGGGGGGGCCCTCCTGAGCAGTTCTTC. Translated: CASSLDRGGPPEQFF.

This clone was seen a few times. This chain uses TRBV6-5 with TRBJ1-1; TRBD1 is a possible D gene (5 bases). Germline assignment: CDR1 MNHEY and CDR2 SVGAGI. Trimming left V 2 bases short and J 0 bases short, with 7 bases between. CDR3 size: 14 residues. DNA for the CDR3: TGTGCCAGCAGTTACGGAGGGGTGAACACTGAAGCTTTCTTT. It is translated as CASSYGGVNTEAFF.

V is TRBV30 and J is TRBJ1-3, with D perhaps matching TRBD1 (6 bases). Trimming stripped 4 bases from V and 0 bases from J, with 16 bases between. The CDR3 contains 16 residues. CDR1 and CDR2 (germline): GTSNPN, SVGIG (reference sequence). Here the CDR3 reads CAWTPGGVRSGNTIYF. CDR3 nucleotides: TGTGCCTGGACCCCTGGGGGCGTACGCTCTGGAAACACCATATATTTT. The complete variable domain, with remaining parts taken from reference TRBV30 and TRBJ1-3, reads SQTIHQWPATLVQPVGSPLSLECTVEGTSNPNLYWYRQAAGRGLQLLFYSVGIGQISSEVPQNLSASRPQDRQFILSSKKLLLSDSGFYLCAWTPGGVRSGNTIYFGEGSWLTVV.

The V call is TRBV12-5, the J call TRBJ1-5, with D tentatively TRBD1 (5 bases). The V end lost 5 bases, the J end lost 0 bases, and 11 bases lay between the germline ends. Germline CDR1 is LGHNT and CDR2 is FRNRAP. The CDR3 extends over 15 amino acids. CDR3 in DNA: TGTGCTAGTGGTGGGGCAGTTAATAGCAATCAGCCCCAGCATTTT. It encodes CASGGAVNSNQPQHF.

The rearrangement uses TRBV5-4 and TRBJ2-1; 9 nucleotides line up with TRBD2. J was trimmed by 7 bases and V by 5 bases; bases with no gene match: 13. The CDR3 is 16 amino acids. CDR1 and CDR2 (germline): SGHNT, YYREEE (reference sequence). The CDR3 is CASSHYSGGLTNEQFF. For the CDR3, the DNA is TGTGCCAGCAGTCATTACAGCGGGGGGCTCACAAATGAGCAGTTCTTC.

On this clone: This CDR3 fails to terminate in the conserved phenylalanine or tryptophan, so it likely reflects a read error. This rearrangement joins TRBV7-9 to TRBJ2-7; maybe TRBD2 (6 bases). V was trimmed by 4 bases and J by 6 bases, leaving 16 bases between them. CDR3 length: 14 amino acids. Germline V CDR1 and CDR2: SEHNR, FQNEAQ (reference sequence). CDR3 loop: CASSSGGGAIEQYL. DNA of the CDR3: TGTGCCAGCAGCTCGGGTGGAGGGGCGATCGAGCAGTACCTC.

The chain couples TRBV6-5 to TRBJ2-7; 7 nucleotides agree with TRBD2. The ends lost 1 base at V and 5 bases at J; junction bases unmatched: 5. Germline-derived CDR1 and CDR2 are MNHEY and SVGAGI. This CDR3 spans 14 amino acids. The DNA of the CDR3 is TGTGCCAGCAGTTACTGGGGGGGATCCGACGAGCAGTACTTC. It codes for CASSYWGGSDEQYF.

The chain uses TRBV7-9 and TRBJ2-7, with D possibly TRBD2 on 6 matching bases. TRBJ2-5 explains the end of the DNA better; the J call may be wrong. CDR1 and CDR2 from the germline V gene are SEHNR and FQNEAQ (reference sequence). The CDR3 spans 15 residues. CDR3 in DNA: TGTGCCAGCAGCTTAAAAGTTGGGAGGCAAGAGACCCAGTACTTC. Its translation is CASSLKVGRQETQYF.